This T cell receptor beta chain was sequenced during a study of cytomegalovirus exposure and HLA in healthy donors (dated by TCRdb to 2015 to 2018). Background on the whole study: In an earlier analysis of approximately 500 of the donors, 276 Gb of sequence data and some 100 million unique TCR beta sequences from about 179 million T cells were reported. Typing coverage differed by locus: A, B, C, DRB1 and DQB1 were typed in about 620-640 donors, DQA1 in about 550, DPA1 in around 600, and DPB1 in approximately 450. Around 320 gigabases of sequencing data and tens of millions of unique TCR sequences were included in an early release covering around 600 HLA-typed donors. The genetic ancestry cluster associated with self-reported Caucasian donors included 81% of the roughly 380 genotyped donors. Roughly five DR-DQ haplotypes were handled as single units for association and clustering, since linkage in the cohort was strong. The study aimed to test whether signatures of past pathogen exposure could be identified by cataloging public T cell receptors. Among about 400 genotyped donors of the cohort, an average of around 220,000 unique TCR beta nucleotide sequences was sequenced per donor, of which roughly 18% were non-productive. To predict cytomegalovirus infection status, the study brought together high-throughput TCR immunosequencing, statistical association of individual TCRs with disease status, and machine learning. A later genetic analysis used genome-wide SNP genotypes for about three fifths of the 666 donors, treating that subset as a discovery cohort. In a later analysis, previously published TCR beta repertoires from fewer than 750 donors were re-analyzed and high-resolution HLA genotyping was added so that TCR occurrence patterns could be studied. Rather than using new phenotypic data, the later analysis identified candidate immune exposures from TCR beta sequences and from how often those sequences occurred across donors. In an earlier analysis of a few hundred of the donors, high-throughput TCR beta sequencing was used to judge whether each TCR beta V gene segment behaved as functional or pseudogenic. A separate validation cohort of approximately 130 different subjects was used in addition to the roughly 700-subject first cohort. The study profiled the T cell repertoires of under 850 subjects by immunosequencing and related them to cytomegalovirus serostatus. Every repertoire in the discovery cohort had been generated on one and the same sequencing platform. Both class I and class II loci were covered by HLA typing, at four-digit resolution. Donor age, sex, ethnicity and CMV serostatus were collected together with the repertoire data. Overall study results and their limits: Most CMV-associated TCR beta chains appeared to be HLA-restricted in a later analysis, and the HLA associations seemed to be driven largely by CMV exposure. In vitro tests confirmed that a few of the cytomegalovirus-associated TCR beta chains recognize cytomegalovirus antigens. According to a later genetic analysis, donors in an Asian-associated ancestry cluster had fewer N-insertions in productive TCRs than the roughly 700-donor mean. Sequencing depth was assumed to be roughly uniform across donors in the presence/absence analyses, though that assumption may not hold. The study gave a list of 150 to 200 TCR beta chains associated with cytomegalovirus. An earlier analysis of approximately 570 of the donors showed that most TCR beta V segments appeared in productive rearrangements either about 87% or about 30% of the time, which broadly matched IMGT annotations. Because some donors lacked HLA typing at each locus, the association tests relied only on the typed subset. A group of highly shared sequence variants was considered likely to be a technical artifact of the sequencing pipeline. According to a later analysis, parvovirus B19, influenza, CMV and Epstein-Barr virus appeared linked to several top co-occurrence clusters. In a later analysis, the rate of TCR association differed among HLA loci, with DRB1 alleles having the most associated TCRs and HLA-C alleles having the fewest. A further reported finding was that TCR beta sequences accurately predicted the HLA-A and HLA-B alleles for most subjects in the first cohort. Across donors, most TCR sequences were observed very rarely, whereas some public TCRs were present in many individuals. The 87-base-pair reads could not distinguish some IMGT-functional V segments, including TRBV6-2 and TRBV6-3, so those segments were excluded. Specific HLA alleles were associated with over 15,000 TCR beta sequences at a false discovery rate of 0.05 in a later analysis. In a later genetic analysis, a missense DCLRE1C variant was associated with V-gene and J-gene trimming of TCR beta chains, and the association was replicated in an independent cohort. In a later analysis, HLA-associated TCR beta chains were found to be more clonally expanded and to have lower generation probabilities than equally common non-associated chains. The classifier was reported to diagnose cytomegalovirus status with high specificity and sensitivity in both the original cohort and the validation cohort. In this cohort, only TCR beta chains were sequenced, and detectable features were limited by the absence of alpha or paired-chain data. It was suggested by the authors that the approach could potentially be generalized to other disease states and immunological phenotypes. Linkage disequilibrium might explain the correlated functional status among segregating V segments, but an unknown experimental factor could not be ruled out. Because counts were too low, 15 to 20 rarely observed V segments, including chromosome 9 orphons, were left out of the earlier analysis of approximately 500 of the donors. When HLA alleles, especially DR and DQ, strongly co-occurred, attributing TCR associations to individual alleles was difficult. Immune exposure information for the cohort was limited to CMV serostatus.

Libraries were made using the immunoSEQ multiplex PCR assay. For the multiplex PCR, a mixture combining 60 forward primers for TCR Vbeta segments and 13 reverse primers for TCR Jbeta segments was used. The CDR3 region of rearranged TCR beta genes was amplified from genomic DNA with a multiplex PCR assay. On the Illumina HiSeq System, the amplified TCR beta libraries were sequenced as 87-base-pair reads. Per the original workflow: In a later analysis, 70 million to 95 million unique TCR beta chains were counted across the 500 to 700 repertoires, and approximately 11 million of these chains were shared by at least two donors. Raw reads were error-corrected and collapsed into unique sequences with a nearest-neighbor algorithm that merged closely related sequences to remove PCR and sequencing errors. To assign V, D and J gene segments, CDR3 sequences were aligned to IMGT reference sequences. For a sequence to be retained, a match of at least six nucleotides was required to both a V gene segment and a J gene segment. Rearrangements were called productive when the CDR3 lacked stop codons and stayed in frame with V and J; all others were non-productive. Following IMGT convention, CDR3 was defined as the stretch from the second conserved V-encoded cysteine to the conserved J-encoded phenylalanine. The earlier analysis of around 640 of the donors excluded sequences that lacked an unambiguous match to a single V gene segment. An earlier analysis of roughly 590 of the donors called V segments functional above 56.7% productive rearrangements and segregating when the between-donor standard deviation exceeded 5%. To diagnose cytomegalovirus status from the catalog of TCR beta chain sequences, a statistical classification framework was built. V and J gene assignment, in a later analysis, came from comparing TCR nucleotide sequences with IMGT/GENE-DB human TR gene sequences. A later analysis assigned CDR3 sequences and most-parsimonious VDJ recombination scenarios with the TCRdist pipeline. In a later analysis, each TCR beta chain was defined by its CDR3 amino acid sequence together with its V-gene family, and reads without a unique V-gene family were excluded. As a way to deal with suspected cross-contamination and a sequencing artifact, a later analysis dropped 640 or so nucleotide sequences that were highly shared and had low generation probability. A later analysis calculated a clonal expansion index for each public chain from normalized within-repertoire ranks of inferred template counts. A later analysis computed generation probabilities with a VDJ recombination model fitted to out-of-frame rearrangements, and checked the results against IGoR. In a later analysis, hypergeometric tests were used to score TCR-TCR, TCR-HLA and TCR-CMV co-occurrence, with a repertoire-size bias correction applied to TCR pairs. A later analysis estimated false discovery rates by permuting HLA or CMV assignments 20 times. In a later analysis, co-occurring TCRs were grouped using DBSCAN, with TCRdist sequence similarity added in when clustering inside HLA-allele-positive subsets. Co-occurrence clustering excluded repertoires with fewer than 30,000 or more than 120,000 public chains, plus five with anomalous nucleotide sharing. The immuneACCESS repertoire file appears here via TCRdb, limited to in-frame rearrangements. These files lack a portion of the clones; in checked studies, under half of the deficit traces to unresolved V genes, and the cause of the others is not known. V and J calls and clone size follow that table, whereas D and trimming were derived from the DNA. The sample data list around 210,000 clones, and roughly 78% of these were observed just once. Approximately 0.47% of the sample is taken by the ten largest.

The cohort comprised approximately 700 healthy bone marrow donors. All cohort members were sampled while nominally healthy, although unrecorded immune exposures were likely present. The donor tested CMV seronegative and was one of the 352 seronegative cohort members. Each donor provided a peripheral blood sample, and peripheral blood mononuclear cells were used for TCR beta sequencing. Genomic DNA extraction from the blood cell samples was performed with the Qiagen DNeasy Blood Extraction Kit. The CDR3 measures 17 amino acids from cysteine to phenylalanine. Just the 51-base CDR3 DNA is kept, in frame starting at base 1. The CDR1 and CDR2 encoded by the germline V gene (reference sequence) are SEHNR and FQNEAQ. As for this clone: This receptor's antigen is unknown. Compared with germline, one end of the junction differs, possibly owing to a read error.

The sequence links TRBV7-9 to TRBJ1-5, and the D gene may be TRBD1, 6 bases matching. This clonotype originated in a boy younger than 18 in good health and CMV-seronegative. Sequencing used PBMCs. The DNA sequence is TGTTCCAGCAGCTTAGCCTCTGACAGGCGGAGCAATCAGCCCCAGCATTTT. Translated, it gives CSSSLASDRRSNQPQHF.